This T cell receptor beta chain was found in a study of response to subunit inactivated influenza vaccine. As regards this clonotype: Its cognate antigen is unknown.

Overall study results and limits: T cells newly recruited by each seasonal influenza vaccination are few, the authors suggested.

TCRdb reprocessed the RT-PCR reads with MiXCR, giving one entry per CDR3 protein. The sample has over 650,000 distinct CDR3 sequences; less than 20% are singletons. The CDR3 extends over 14 amino acids. Germline assignment: CDR1 LGHNA and CDR2 YSLEER. V was trimmed by 1 base and J by 4 bases, leaving 8 bases between them. The chain has TRBV4-3 and TRBJ1-3; D may be TRBD1 (5 bases). Sequencing used PBMCs from blood, obtained more than 4 days after vaccination. The sequence was collected from a man aged 50 or older who received an inactivated influenza vaccine. CDR3 nucleotide sequence: TGCGCCAGCAGCCAAGGGGGCGAGGGAAACACCATATATTTT. It translates to CASSQGGEGNTIYF.